This is a list of T cell receptor beta chains from one sample in a study of blood T cell repertoires in COVID-19. The method was immunoSEQ multiplex PCR; TCRdb's version includes in-frame clones alone and lacks a portion of them. This sample has around 250,000 clones, with approximately 83% found just once. Specimen: PBMCs or T cells enriched from blood (not recorded which). These receptors came from a woman aged 45-65 years who had recovered from COVID-19. Each CDR3 is given with its conserved first and last residue. Each record gives: CDR3 length, V gene, clone size, J gene, D gene, CDR3 DNA, CDR3 protein. D genes are given only for firm matches. Expanded clones get a size class; other rows say once, few or many, or leave the size out.

13,TRBV2,-,TRBJ1-1,TRBD1,TGTGCCAGCAATCGGGACAGCGGCACTGAAGCTTTCTTT,CASNRDSGTEAFF
13,TRBV12-5,-,TRBJ1-5,-,TGTGCTAGTGGTTTCCCGGAGGGACAGCCCCAGCATTTT,CASGFPEGQPQHF
13,TRBV28,-,TRBJ1-2,TRBD1,TGTGCCAGCAGCACGGACAGGGGGTATGGCTACACCTTC,CASSTDRGYGYTF
11,TRBV19,-,TRBJ1-2,-,TGTGCCAGTACAGGGTACTATGGCTACACCTTC,CASTGYYGYTF
11,TRBV2,few,TRBJ1-6,-,TGTGCCAGCACTTGGGCCTCACCCCTCCACTTT,CASTWASPLHF
11,TRBV29-1,-,TRBJ2-1,-,TGCAGCGTTACCAGGGCAGGCGAGCAGTTCTTC,CSVTRAGEQFF
15,TRBV15,-,TRBJ2-3,TRBD2,TGTGCCACCAGCACGAGACTAGCGGGAACGGATACGCAGTATTTT,CATSTRLAGTDTQYF
14,TRBV11-3,-,TRBJ2-3,-,TGTGCCAGCAGTCCGATTGGTTTTGAGGATACGCAGTATTTT,CASSPIGFEDTQYF
14,TRBV4-1,once,TRBJ1-3,-,TGCGCCAGCAGCCAAGGGACAGCGGAAAACACCATATATTTT,CASSQGTAENTIYF
15,TRBV5-6,-,TRBJ2-7,TRBD2,TGTGCCAGCAGCTTAGCGGGAGTCCTCTCCTACGAGCAGTACTTC,CASSLAGVLSYEQYF
16,TRBV14,-,TRBJ1-2,-,TGTGCCAGCAGCCAAATATCTCCGGGGGGGGCGTTTGGCTACACCTTC,CASSQISPGGAFGYTF
12,TRBV6-5,-,TRBJ2-1,-,TGTGCCAGCAGCCTCATGGGGGGTGAGCAGTTCTTC,CASSLMGGEQFF
16,TRBV3-1/TRBV3-2,many,TRBJ1-1,-,TGTGCCAGCAGCCAAGATTGGGTCGGAGGGGACACTGAAGCTTTCTTT,CASSQDWVGGDTEAFF
15,TRBV29-1,-,TRBJ1-2,-,TGCAGCGTTGAAGATCTAAGCCAAACTAAGTATGGCTACACCTTC,CSVEDLSQTKYGYTF
15,TRBV10-3,-,TRBJ1-2,-,TGTGCCATCAGTGCGGTCCAGGTTGCCCCCTATGGCTACACCTTC,CAISAVQVAPYGYTF
15,TRBV5-1,once,TRBJ1-1,-,TGCGCCAGCAGCTCACTCCCTGTGGGGGGCACTGAAGCTTTCTTT,CASSSLPVGGTEAFF
13,TRBV7-8,-,TRBJ2-7,-,TGTGCCAGCAGATACAACAGGGACTACGAGCAGTACTTC,CASRYNRDYEQYF
17,TRBV24-1,-,TRBJ2-1,-,TGTGCCACCAGTGATATCTACAGGGGAGGATCCTACAATGAGCAGTTCTTC,CATSDIYRGGSYNEQFF
12,TRBV3-1/TRBV3-2,-,TRBJ1-2,TRBD1,TGTGCCAGCAGCCAAGAGGGCCAGGGGGCCTCCTTC,CASSQEGQGASF
13,TRBV28,-,TRBJ2-7,-,TGTGCCAGCAGTTCCCTGCCTAGTGTAGGTGCGTACTTC,CASSSLPSVGAYF
15,TRBV5-1,-,TRBJ2-7,TRBD1,TGCGCCAGCAGCTTGGAGGGACAGGGTCTGGACGAGCAGTACTTC,CASSLEGQGLDEQYF
13,TRBV29-1,-,TRBJ2-7,TRBD1,TGCAGCGTTGGGACAGGGGGAATTTACGAGCAGTACTTC,CSVGTGGIYEQYF
15,TRBV27,-,TRBJ2-1,-,TGTGCCAGCAGACTACCGGGACACCGCTACAATGAGCAGTTCTTC,CASRLPGHRYNEQFF
12,TRBV28,-,TRBJ2-7,-,TGTGCCAGCAGTTTATACGGGAACGAGCAGTACTTC,CASSLYGNEQYF
16,TRBV5-4,-,TRBJ1-1,TRBD1,TGTGCCAGCAGCAACCCCTTACAGGGGTTGGGCACTGAAGCTTTCTTT,CASSNPLQGLGTEAFF
14,TRBV7-9,once,TRBJ1-2,TRBD1,TGTGCCAGCAACTCCAGGGGGGCTAACTATGGCTACACCTTC,CASNSRGANYGYTF
11,TRBV6-4,-,TRBJ1-1,-,TGTGCCAGCAGTGGGGCAGGGAGGGCTTTCTTT,CASSGAGRAFF
12,TRBV28,once,TRBJ2-3,-,TGTGCCAGCAGTAAAGAGGGCTATACGCAGTATTTT,CASSKEGYTQYF
14,TRBV5-1,-,TRBJ1-1,-,TGCGCCAGCAGCTTGGTCGTCGGGAACACTGAAGCTTTCTTT,CASSLVVGNTEAFF
10,TRBV11-2,-,TRBJ2-7,-,TGTGCCAGCAGCTCGTACGAGCAGTACTTC,CASSSYEQYF
16,TRBV4-1,-,TRBJ1-1,TRBD1,TGCGCCAGCAAGGAAAGGCAGGGGGCTTTCATCACTGAAGCTTTCTTT,CASKERQGAFITEAFF
14,TRBV5-1,-,TRBJ1-4,-,TGCGCCAGCAGCGATCCGACGGAGGGGGAAAAACTGTTTTTT,CASSDPTEGEKLFF
12,TRBV2,-,TRBJ2-7,-,TGTGCCAGCAAATCAGAGGATTACGAGCAGTACTTC,CASKSEDYEQYF
19,TRBV19,-,TRBJ2-2,TRBD1,TGTGCCAGTAGTGCGATTCTATCGGGACAGGTTGGGTGGACCGGGGAGCTGTTTTTT,CASSAILSGQVGWTGELFF
15,TRBV13,few,TRBJ1-2,TRBD1,TGTGCCAGCAGCCTCGGGACAGGGGGCAACTATGGCTACACCTTC,CASSLGTGGNYGYTF
16,TRBV5-1,-,TRBJ2-2,TRBD1,TGCGCCAGCAGCTTGGTAGGACAGGTGAAAACCGGGGAGCTGTTTTTT,CASSLVGQVKTGELFF
15,TRBV12-5,-,TRBJ2-1,TRBD1,TGTGCTAGTGGTCCTCCGGGACAGGGATACAATGAGCAGTTCTTC,CASGPPGQGYNEQFF
19,TRBV7-2,many,TRBJ1-3,TRBD1,TGTGCCAGCAGCTTAGGTGGCGTAAAGTTAAACAGGGGTGGAAACACCATATATTTT,CASSLGGVKLNRGGNTIYF
13,TRBV19,-,TRBJ1-2,-,TGTGCCAGCGGCGGGGGGGGTTTTCAAGGCTACACCTTC,CASGGGGFQGYTF
16,TRBV2,-,TRBJ2-2,TRBD2,TGTGCCAGCAGTTTCCATACGGGAGGGGCCACCGGGGAGCTGTTTTTT,CASSFHTGGATGELFF
16,TRBV28,once,TRBJ2-3,-,TGTGCCAGCTCCACCGGGAATGGTGCTAGCACAGATACGCAGTATTTT,CASSTGNGASTDTQYF
15,TRBV7-2,-,TRBJ2-7,TRBD2,TGTGCCAGCAAAAAAGGGTCGGGACTAGGTGTCGAGCAGTACTTC,CASKKGSGLGVEQYF
16,TRBV5-5,-,TRBJ2-1,-,TGTGCCAGCACCCTTGCTAGATTGGGGGCCGGGAATGAGCAGTTCTTC,CASTLARLGAGNEQFF
15,TRBV6-5,-,TRBJ2-1,TRBD1,TGTGCCAGCAGTCGGACAGGGGGCGGGTACAATGAGCAGTTCTTC,CASSRTGGGYNEQFF
19,TRBV5-1,-,TRBJ1-6,TRBD1,TGCGCCAGCAGCCCACGATCGGACAGGGGAACGGTCTGGGGTTCACCCCTCCACTTT,CASSPRSDRGTVWGSPLHF